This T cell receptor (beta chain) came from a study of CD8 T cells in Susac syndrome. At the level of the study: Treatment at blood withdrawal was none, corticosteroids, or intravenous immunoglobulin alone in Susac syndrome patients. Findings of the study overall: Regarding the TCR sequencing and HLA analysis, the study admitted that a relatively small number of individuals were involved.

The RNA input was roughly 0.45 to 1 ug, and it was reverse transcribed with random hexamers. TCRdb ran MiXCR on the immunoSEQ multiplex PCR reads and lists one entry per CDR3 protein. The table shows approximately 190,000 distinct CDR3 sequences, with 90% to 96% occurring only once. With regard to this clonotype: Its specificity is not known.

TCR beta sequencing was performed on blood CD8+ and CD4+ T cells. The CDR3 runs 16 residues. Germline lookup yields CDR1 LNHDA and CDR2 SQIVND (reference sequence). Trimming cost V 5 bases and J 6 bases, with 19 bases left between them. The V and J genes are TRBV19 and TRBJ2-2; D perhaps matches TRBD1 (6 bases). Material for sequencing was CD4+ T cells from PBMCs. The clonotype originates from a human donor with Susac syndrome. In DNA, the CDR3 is TGTGCCAGTAGTTCCCCGGGACAACTGGACCCCGGGGAGCTGTTTTTT. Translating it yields CASSSPGQLDPGELFF.